What follows is one T cell receptor beta chain and its context. The antigen it binds to is not known. No much larger clonotype is one base removed from it; base qualities were not supplied. Using the deep immunoSEQ assay, TCR CDR3 regions were amplified from genomic DNA by multiplex PCR. Extracted genomic DNA from each cell subset was spread evenly across all wells of several immunoSEQ 96-well plates, with each plate serving as a replicate. For sorted subsets, around 200 ng genomic DNA, equal to 30,000 to 35,000 T cell genomes, was loaded into each replicate PCR. Purified libraries were measured with a Qubit 3.0 fluorometer, size-checked on a Bioanalyzer 2100, and measured again with the KAPA Library Quantification kit. Each immunoSEQ 96-well plate was sequenced on its own single-read 150-cycle Illumina NextSeq 550 flow cell. In the paper's pipeline: Because only junctional sequences without quality scores were contained in the immunoSEQ output, filtering matching that applied to full-length reads could not be performed. To assign V/J genes and CDR3, sequences were annotated using PyIR, a Python wrapper for IgBLAST v1.9, with IMGT germline references. Reads were filtered out if the reads had weak V/J assignments (E-value above 1e-6), no CDR3, stop codons, out-of-frame junctions, or ambiguous translated residues. V3J clonotypes were defined as sequences sharing an identical inferred V gene, J gene, and CDR3 amino acid sequence. To compute the percentage overlap between repertoires, the number of shared unique clonotypes was divided by the size of the smaller repertoire. RTK rarefaction, the Chao1 estimator, and Recon v2.1 estimates of unobserved clonotypes were used to assess repertoire richness. For all TCRbeta clonotypes obtained by the gDNA method from four donors, generation probabilities were computed with OLGA. Here the immuneACCESS table is served through TCRdb, limited to in-frame sequences with V and J called. Missing clones are a known gap in these copies; in checked studies unresolved V genes cover under half, and the rest lacks a known reason. V and J calls and clone size follow that table, whereas D and trimming were derived from the DNA. This sample gives approximately 2.1 million clones in total; 80% to 95% of them show up just once. About 0.37% of the sample lies in the top ten.

Donors were healthy HIV-negative adults with no recently reported acute infections or vaccinations. All donors were Caucasian adults living in Nashville, Tennessee, USA. CD4+ T cells were enriched by magnetic negative selection; naive cells were then positively selected on CD45RA, and the negative fraction formed the memory subset. Blood was collected by leukapheresis, and PBMCs were isolated by Ficoll-Histopaque density gradient centrifugation and then cryopreserved in liquid nitrogen vapor phase. Analytical flow cytometry was used to check the purity and quantity of every magnetically sorted T cell population. Genomic DNA was isolated from each sorted fraction and quantified by UV absorbance on a Nanodrop 2000c. The entry originates in a study of shared clonotypes between healthy human individuals (dated by TCRdb to 2018 to 2021). For the wider study: A couple of women and three men aged 18 to 49 years were included in the cohort. For each donor, three plates each were used for CD4 naive and CD4 memory, two plates were used for CD8 naive, and one plate was used for CD8 memory. Between about 0.85 and 8.9 billion PBMCs per donor were obtained by leukapheresis. Libraries were prepared and TCR repertoires were sequenced by different laboratories using diverse techniques, in order to increase sequencing depth and limit assay-specific biases. The study deeply sequenced blood TCR repertoires of five healthy adults to estimate repertoire size and the extent of clonotype sharing between individuals.

Broad study findings and their caveats: Larger estimated clonotype richness was generally found for naive subsets than for memory subsets. Sampling was restricted to blood, and TCR repertoires in tissues likely differ from the TCR repertoires found in blood. Pairwise subsampling indicated that sequencing depth was expected to affect the degree of clonotype sharing among donors. Across a handful of donors, approximately 5% of naive CD4, roughly 3.4% of naive CD8, under 2.5% of memory CD4, and about 0.4% of memory CD8 clonotypes were shared. Clonotypes shared by all four sorted-subset donors showed higher generation probabilities than non-shared clonotypes. The small number of donors limited the genetic and exposure-history diversity represented. Incomplete sequencing was indicated by rarefaction of sorted-subset datasets, despite the large sequencing depth.

Source material: naive CD4+ T cells from PBMCs. The cell subset or site label of this sample denotes: CD45RA+ positively selected. The source is a man in his late teens or twenties in good health. Some clones in this sample may be carry-over from other donors' samples.

The CDR3 has the sequence CSVVRGDNEQFF. In nucleotides, the sequence is TGCAGCGTTGTGCGGGGCGACAATGAGCAGTTCTTC. The chain uses TRBV29-1 and TRBJ2-1, and perhaps TRBD2 as D gene, on 6 matching bases. CDR1 and CDR2 were assigned from the germline V gene as SQVTM and ANQGSEA. Including cysteine and phenylalanine, the CDR3 has 12 amino acids. The kept DNA is CDR3 alone, 36 bases in frame from the first base. Trimming takes 4 bases from V and 5 bases from J, and the germline ends sit 9 bases apart.